Each of the 2 T cell receptor beta chains below was sequenced from the same sample in a study of vaccination and CD4 T cells after COVID-19. The study sequenced cultured CD4+ T cell DNA using the Oncomine TCR Beta short-read assay. TCRdb itself ran the PCR reads through MiXCR, one entry per CDR3 protein. Of about 13,000 distinct CDR3 sequences in the sample, 40% to 65% were seen once. Treatment meaning: approximately nine-day PBMC culture with coronavirus spike peptide pools or control peptides (ViraFEST assay). No antigen has been identified for these receptors. Sample: CD4+ T cells from blood, cultured in vitro. The receptors shown here come from a human donor who had recovered from COVID-19.

The chain couples TRBV6-2 or TRBV6-3 to TRBJ2-7; 7 bases fit TRBD2. V shed 4 bases, J shed 3 bases, and the junction held 3 bases outside the gene matches. The CDR3 consists of 13 residues. CDR1 and CDR2 from the germline V gene are MNHEY and SVGEGT. DNA for the CDR3: TGTGCCAGCAGTTCTAGCGGACGCTACGAGCAGTACTTC. Translating it yields CASSSSGRYEQYF.

The CDR3 DNA sequence: TGTGCCAGCAGCCTGGATAACACCGGGGAGCTGTTTTTT. Translated, it gives CASSLDNTGELFF. The chain links TRBV2 to TRBJ2-2; the D is unclear. Looked up from germline, CDR1 is SNHLY and CDR2 is FYNNEI. V shed 6 bases and J shed 2 bases, with 7 bases lying between them. There are 13 residues in the CDR3.